The 30 T cell receptor beta chains given below trace back to one sample, sequenced in a study of regulatory T cells in long-lasting Graves disease. Combining iRepertoire HTBI primers with Arm-PCR of CDR3 regions, the authors built TCR beta libraries. TCRdb re-derived calls from the multiplex PCR reads in MiXCR, one entry per CDR3 protein. The table lists around 480,000 distinct CDR3 sequences, 15% to 20% of them singletons, with 12% in the top ten. Time point given: newly diagnosed GD, antithyroid drugs for less than 3 months. RNA from PBMCs was the source of the TCR library. The same sample was also used in a study of T cells in Graves' hyperthyroidism and ophthalmopathy.

The sequenced sample was peripheral blood mononuclear cells (PBMCs), obtained at new diagnosis, from a patient treated with antithyroid drugs. These receptors were taken from a man aged 40-50 years with Graves disease.

This clonotype was detected ten times or more. This sequence joins TRBV12-3 or TRBV12-4 and TRBJ1-5; D perhaps matches TRBD1 (5 bases). This CDR3 has 16 amino acids. The ends were cut back, 6 bases at V and 1 base at J, with 16 bases in the middle. CDR3 nucleotide sequence: TGTGCCAGCAGCTCCTTCGGGACGGAAAGCAATCAGCCCCAGCATTTT. Its translation: CASSSFGTESNQPQHF.

This clonotype was picked up many times. At one of its ends the junction is not consistent with the germline gene, which may arise from a read error. V usage is TRBV7-3 and J usage is TRBJ2-7; tentatively, D is TRBD2 (5 bases). CDR3 length: 11 residues. CDR1 is SGHTA and CDR2 is FQGTGA in the germline V gene. The CDR3 reads CASGLSYEQYF. CDR3 coding DNA: TGCGCCAGCGGACTCTCCTACGAGCAGTACTTC.

V is TRBV5-1 and J is TRBJ2-1, with D perhaps matching TRBD1 or TRBD2 (5 bases each). The CDR3 has 15 amino acids. V lost 5 bases and J lost 8, with 20 bases in between. Per the germline V gene, CDR1 is SGHRS and CDR2 is YFSETQ. In DNA form, the CDR3 reads TGCGCCAGCAGTATTGGGGTACAGAGAGGGGATGAGCAGTTCTTC. This codes for CASSIGVQRGDEQFF.

At least ten counts were recorded for this clonotype. The rearrangement joins TRBV5-1 to TRBJ2-3, with D perhaps matching TRBD2 (5 bases). CDR1 and CDR2 from the germline V gene are SGHRS and YFSETQ. Trimming pared 5 bases from V and 4 bases from J, leaving 8 bases between. The CDR3 spans 12 residues. The chain's CDR3 is CASRLAADTQYF. The CDR3, as DNA: TGCGCCAGCAGGCTAGCCGCAGATACGCAGTATTTT.

This clonotype was detected many times. The J gene is TRBJ2-3, the V gene TRBV5-1; D gene ambiguous. This CDR3 contains 13 residues. Trimming took 2 bases from V and 6 from J, leaving 10 bases between them. Germline CDR1 is SGHRS and CDR2 is YFSETQ. This chain's CDR3 is CASSFNTVDTQYF. DNA of the CDR3: TGCGCCAGCAGCTTCAATACGGTGGATACGCAGTATTTT.

The table lists this clonotype with a count of one. The rearrangement joins TRBV19 to TRBJ1-1, with a possible D match to TRBD1 (5 bases). Trimming took off 3 bases at V and 1 base at J, with 9 bases between the two ends. The CDR3 contains 14 residues. Germline V CDR1 and CDR2: LNHDA, SQIVND (reference sequence). The CDR3 DNA reads TGTGCCAGTAGTATCAGGGCGAGGAACACTGAAGCTTTCTTT. The encoded protein is CASSIRARNTEAFF.

This clonotype came up many times. The chain combines TRBV12-3 or TRBV12-4 with TRBJ2-5, with a weak D call TRBD1 (6 bases). Trimming removed 5 bases at V and 5 bases at J, with 15 bases between. The CDR3 has 14 residues. The CDR3 loop reads CASSLSGARETQYF. As DNA, the CDR3 is TGTGCCAGCAGTCTATCAGGGGCGCGCGAGACCCAGTACTTC.

In its sample, this clonotype was seen a few times. V and J are TRBV6-2 or TRBV6-3 and TRBJ2-7, with 8 bases identical to TRBD2. The germline gives CDR1 MNHEY, CDR2 SVGEGT. J was trimmed by 2 bases and V by 6 bases; bases with no gene match: 9. The CDR3 sequence is 15 residues long. Here the CDR3 DNA reads TGTGCCAGCAGGGATAGCGGGGACCTTACCTACGAGCAGTACTTC. Encoded protein: CASRDSGDLTYEQYF.

This clonotype showed up just a few times. The V gene is TRBV20-1, the J gene TRBJ1-6, with 7 nucleotides matching TRBD1. Germline trimming cut 4 bases from V and 7 bases from J; bases unmatched to any gene: 7. Germline V gene sequence: CDR1 DFQATT, CDR2 SNEGSKA (reference sequence). The CDR3 consists of 14 residues. CDR3 in amino acids: CSANKGAANSPLHF. In nucleotides, the CDR3 is TGCAGTGCTAATAAGGGGGCGGCAAATTCACCCCTCCACTTT.

This clonotype was detected only a few times. This chain links TRBV6-2 or TRBV6-3 with TRBJ2-7; the match to TRBD2 covers 14 bases. Unmatched junction bases numbered 12, after V lost 6 bases and J lost 2 bases. Per germline, CDR1 MNHEY and CDR2 SVGEGT. This CDR3 has 18 amino acids. DNA of the CDR3: TGTGCCAGCAGCCCGGGACAGGGGGGACTAGCGGGAGCCTACGAGCAGTACTTC. Its protein is CASSPGQGGLAGAYEQYF.

This clonotype was found many times. V usage is TRBV11-2 and J usage is TRBJ2-1; 9 bases line up with TRBD1. From germline, CDR1 is SGHAT and CDR2 FQNNGV. The CDR3 loop spans 14 amino acids. V was clipped by 8 bases and J by 7 bases; unmatched bases: 9. The CDR3 is CASQDRGVTNEQFF. As DNA, the CDR3 is TGTGCCAGCCAGGACAGGGGTGTAACGAATGAGCAGTTCTTC.

This clonotype has a count of ten or more. The V gene is TRBV20-1, the J gene TRBJ2-3, with TRBD2 identical over 11 bases. CDR1 is DFQATT and CDR2 is SNEGSKA in the germline V gene (reference sequence). The CDR3 is 16 amino acids. The CDR3 region is CSAETSGAFAGEAQYF. The CDR3, as DNA: TGCAGCGCTGAGACTAGCGGGGCGTTCGCCGGTGAGGCGCAGTATTTT.

On this clonotype itself: A far bigger clonotype differs at one base, so this is likely a read error. This sequence joins TRBV27 and TRBJ1-1; D is ambiguous. The germline gives CDR1 MNHEY, CDR2 SMNVEV (reference sequence). Trimming shortened V by 2 bases and J by 4 bases, and 11 bases separated the two germline ends. The CDR3 runs to 14 residues. In DNA, the CDR3 is TGTGCCAGCAGTTTAGAGGGATCCTTCACTGAAGCTTTCTTT. Protein: CASSLEGSFTEAFF.

Concerning this clonotype itself: This may be a read error: a much more frequent sequence differs by one nucleotide. The rearrangement joins TRBV9 to TRBJ2-3; D may be TRBD1 or TRBD2 (5 bases each). V lost 2 bases to trimming and J lost 0 bases, with 13 bases between them. The CDR3 is made up of 16 amino acids. The germline V gene encodes CDR1 SGDLS and CDR2 YYNGEE. The CDR3 reads CASSVSGTASTDTQYF. CDR3 nucleotide sequence: TGTGCCAGCAGCGTCTCCGGGACGGCCAGCACAGATACGCAGTATTTT. Based on the CDR3 plus reference TRBV9 and TRBJ2-3, the full variable domain is DSGVTQTPKHLITATGQRVTLRCSPRSGDLSVYWYQQSLDQGLQFLIQYYNGEERAKGNILERFSAQQFPDLHSELNLSSLELGDSALYFCASSVSGTASTDTQYFGPGTRLTVL.

This clonotype has ten or more counts. This rearrangement joins TRBV12-5 to TRBJ2-7; no definite D call. The CDR3 contains 12 residues. Trimming cost V 1 base and J 2 bases, with 3 bases left between them. The germline V gene has CDR1 LGHNT and CDR2 FRNRAP. The DNA of the CDR3 is TGTGCTAGTGGTTTGGGGACCTACGAGCAGTACTTC. Translation: CASGLGTYEQYF. The full variable domain, with the rest looked up from reference TRBV12-5 and TRBJ2-7, is DARVTQTPRHKVTEMGQEVTMRCQPILGHNTVFWYRQTMMQGLELLAYFRNRAPLDDSGMPKDRFSAEMPDATLATLKIQPSEPRDSAVYFCASGLGTYEQYFGPGTRLTVT.

This clonotype has just a few counts. The rearrangement links TRBV7-9 to TRBJ2-4; 10 bases align to TRBD1. CDR1 SEHNR and CDR2 FQNEAQ come from the germline V gene (reference sequence). Germline trimming cut 5 bases from V and 0 bases from J; bases unmatched to any gene: 10. CDR3 length: 18 residues. DNA of the CDR3: TGTGCCAGCAGCCCCGGGACAGGGGACTCTCTAGCCAAAAACATTCAGTACTTC. The encoded protein is CASSPGTGDSLAKNIQYF.

This clonotype was seen ten or more times. The chain uses TRBV10-3 and TRBJ2-3, with TRBD2 identical over 8 bases. The V gene end was trimmed by 3 bases and the J gene end by 6 bases; junction bases not matched to a gene: 5. CDR3 length: 14 residues. Germline CDR1 is ENHRY and CDR2 is SYGVKD. CDR3 in DNA: TGTGCCATCAGTGATTTTACGGGAGGGGATACGCAGTATTTT. It translates to CAISDFTGGDTQYF.

Only a few counts were recorded for this clonotype. This sequence joins TRBV19 and TRBJ2-2; D is ambiguous. The CDR3 is 14 residues long. Germline CDR1 LNHDA, CDR2 SQIVND (reference sequence). Trimming cost V 5 bases and J 5 bases, with 12 bases left between them. CDR3 loop: CASSPYTATGELFF. The CDR3 region has the DNA TGTGCCAGTAGTCCCTACACTGCTACCGGGGAGCTGTTTTTT.

This clonotype was picked up many times. The chain has TRBV5-1 and TRBJ2-3, with 7 bases lining up with TRBD2. The V gene end was trimmed by 5 bases and the J gene end by 2 bases; junction bases not matched to a gene: 11. The CDR3 is 16 residues long. Germline assignment: CDR1 SGHRS and CDR2 YFSETQ. CDR3: CASSSVSGPSTDTQYF. The DNA for the CDR3 is TGCGCCAGCAGTAGCGTTAGCGGGCCCTCCACAGATACGCAGTATTTT.

The CDR3: CASSTGYQQYF. Written as DNA, the CDR3 is TGTGCCAGCAGCACGGGATATCAGCAGTACTTC. The chain is built from TRBV7-9 and TRBJ2-7, with D perhaps TRBD2 (5 bases). V dropped 5 bases and J dropped 8 bases, with 10 bases sitting between them. CDR1 is SEHNR, CDR2 FQNEAQ, per germline (reference sequence). This CDR3 region has 11 residues.

This clonotype came up many times. The chain recombines TRBV5-1 with TRBJ1-1; D unresolved. V lost 1 base, J lost 6 bases, and 16 bases lay in between. The length of the CDR3 is 15 residues. Germline CDR1 is SGHRS and CDR2 is YFSETQ. Written as DNA, the CDR3 is TGCGCCAGCAGCTTGTTGGGTATCGTAAACGCTGAAGCTTTCTTT. Translating gives CASSLLGIVNAEAFF. The variable domain in full, with the rest retrieved from reference TRBV5-1 and TRBJ1-1, is KAGVTQTPRYLIKTRGQQVTLSCSPISGHRSVSWYQQTPGQGLQFLFEYFSETQRNKGNFPGRFSGRQFSNSRSEMNVSTLELGDSALYLCASSLLGIVNAEAFFGQGTRLTVV.

The table lists this clonotype with a few counts. V is TRBV7-9 and J is TRBJ1-5; D gene ambiguous. The germline V gene encodes CDR1 SEHNR and CDR2 FQNEAQ (reference sequence). The CDR3 length is 9 residues. This CDR3 is CWVVEPQHF. The DNA for the CDR3 is TGTTGGGTCGTTGAGCCCCAGCATTTT.

This clonotype was counted at least ten times. The rearrangement joins TRBV11-2 to TRBJ1-2, with 7 bases lining up with TRBD1. J gave up 2 bases and V 0 bases, and 3 bases lay outside the gene matches. CDR3 length equals 15 residues. CDR1 and CDR2 from the germline V gene are SGHAT and FQNNGV. In nucleotides, the CDR3 is TGTGCCAGCAGCTTAGAACCGGGACAGAACTATGGCTACACCTTC. As protein: CASSLEPGQNYGYTF.

V gene TRBV12-5 combines with J gene TRBJ1-1; D might be TRBD1 (6 bases). CDR1 is LGHNT, CDR2 FRNRAP, per germline. V was trimmed by 5 bases and J by 1 base, leaving 17 bases between them. This CDR3 is built from 16 residues. CDR3 coding DNA: TGTGCTAGTGGTACACGACAGGTTAGTAGGAACACTGAAGCTTTCTTT. Translation: CASGTRQVSRNTEAFF.

The rearrangement uses TRBV11-1 and TRBJ2-1, with D unresolved. The V gene's germline CDR1 is SGHAT and CDR2 FQDESV (reference sequence). The CDR3 extends over 13 amino acids. The V end was cut by 4 bases, the J end by 9 bases, with 13 bases between. The CDR3 sequence: CASSSTGGSEQFF. The CDR3 region has the DNA TGTGCCAGCAGCTCAACGGGTGGCAGTGAGCAGTTCTTC.

This clonotype was recorded at least ten times. J is TRBJ2-5 and V is TRBV5-1; 10 bases fit TRBD2. V shed 4 bases, J shed 5 bases, and the junction held 8 bases outside the gene matches. CDR1 and CDR2 from the germline V gene are SGHRS and YFSETQ. The CDR3 consists of 15 residues. The CDR3 DNA sequence: TGCGCCAGCAGCCAAACAGCGGGAGGGGAGGAGACCCAGTACTTC. This gives the protein CASSQTAGGEETQYF.

Remarks on this clonotype: A much larger clone differs by one base, so this may be a read error. The chain uses TRBV24-1 and TRBJ2-1; TRBD2 might be the D (5 bases). V was clipped by 5 bases and J by 10 bases, with 8 bases between them. The CDR3 loop spans 11 amino acids. CDR1 and CDR2 from the germline V gene are KGHDR and SFDVKD. This chain's CDR3 is CATSAGNEQFF. Here the CDR3 DNA reads TGTGCCACCAGTGCCGGGAACGAGCAGTTCTTC.

The rearrangement links TRBV13 to TRBJ2-3; D is unclear. The V end was cut by 2 bases, the J end by 0 bases, with 6 bases between. From germline, CDR1 is PRHDT and CDR2 FYEKMQ (reference sequence). This CDR3 is built from 14 residues. The CDR3 here is CASSLQSSTDTQYF. The CDR3 coding sequence is TGTGCCAGCAGCTTACAGAGCAGCACAGATACGCAGTATTTT.

In this sample, this clonotype turned up many times. The chain employs TRBV3-1 and TRBJ1-2, with 8 bases fitting TRBD1. J was trimmed by 2 bases and V by 10 bases; bases with no gene match: 6. Germline CDR1 and CDR2: LGHDT and YNNKEL (reference sequence). The CDR3 runs 13 residues. The CDR3 DNA is TGTGCCACCGCCGGGACAGGAAACTATGGCTACACCTTC. Protein sequence: CATAGTGNYGYTF.

There are a few counts of this clonotype. The rearrangement uses TRBV7-9 and TRBJ1-4; no clear D. V was trimmed by 8 bases and J by 4 bases, leaving 14 bases between them. The CDR3 consists of 14 residues. CDR1 SEHNR and CDR2 FQNEAQ come from the germline V gene (reference sequence). CDR3 nucleotide sequence: TGTGCCAGCCCGGTTACGGCGTATAATGAAAAACTGTTTTTT. Translating gives CASPVTAYNEKLFF.